This T cell receptor beta chain is drawn from a study of blood T cell repertoires in COVID-19. Only in-frame clones appear in the TCRdb table, and some are missing; sequencing was by immunoSEQ multiplex PCR. Seen here are about 32,000 clones, 87% observed once, and the top ten hold about 1.9%. About this clone: At one boundary the junction diverges from the germline segment, which might be a read error.

The germline V gene has CDR1 SSHAT and CDR2 FNYEAQ (reference sequence). The CDR3 is 16 residues long. This chain links TRBV7-7 with TRBJ2-2; maybe TRBD2 (6 bases). The clonotype comes from a man aged 45-60 years with active or convalescent COVID-19. Sample: peripheral blood. CDR3 DNA sequence: TGTGCTAGCAGCTTAGTTCCGGGAGTCGGCACCGGGGAGCTGTTTTTT. This codes for CASSLVPGVGTGELFF.